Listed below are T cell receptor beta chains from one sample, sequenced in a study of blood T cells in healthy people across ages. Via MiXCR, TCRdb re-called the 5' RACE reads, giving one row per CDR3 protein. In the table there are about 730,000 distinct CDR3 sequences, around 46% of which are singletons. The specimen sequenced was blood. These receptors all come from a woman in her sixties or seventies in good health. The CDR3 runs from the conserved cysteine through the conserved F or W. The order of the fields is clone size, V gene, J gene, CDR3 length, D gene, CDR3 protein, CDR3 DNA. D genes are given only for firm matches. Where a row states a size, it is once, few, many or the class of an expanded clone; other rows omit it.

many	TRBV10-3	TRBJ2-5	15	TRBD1	CAIRIGTGNQETQYF	TGTGCCATCAGGATAGGGACAGGAAATCAAGAGACCCAGTACTTC
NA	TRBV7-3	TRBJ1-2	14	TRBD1	CASSSDRGGYGYTF	TGTGCCAGCAGCTCCGACAGGGGAGGCTATGGCTACACCTTC
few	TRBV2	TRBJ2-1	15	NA	CASSRPGTLYNEQFF	TGTGCCAGCAGCCGCCCCGGGACACTATACAATGAGCAGTTCTTC
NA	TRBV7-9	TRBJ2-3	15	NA	CASSLFSGLTDMQYF	TGTGCCAGCAGCTTATTCAGCGGGCTGACAGATATGCAGTATTTT
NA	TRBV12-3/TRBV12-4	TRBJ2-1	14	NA	CASRHSSETPEQFF	TGTGCCAGCAGGCATTCTAGCGAGACCCCCGAACAGTTCTTC
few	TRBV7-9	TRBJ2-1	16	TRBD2	CASSSTSGGAYNEQFF	TGTGCCAGCAGCTCGACTAGCGGGGGGGCTTACAATGAGCAGTTCTTC
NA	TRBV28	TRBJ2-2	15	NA	CASRVDSPATGELFF	TGTGCCAGCCGGGTCGACAGCCCAGCCACCGGGGAGCTGTTTTTT
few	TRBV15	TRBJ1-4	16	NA	CATSRDRGSANEKLFF	TGTGCCACCAGCAGAGATAGGGGGTCGGCTAATGAAAAACTGTTTTTT
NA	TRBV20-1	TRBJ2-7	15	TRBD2	CSARVGRGAFYEQYF	TGCAGTGCTAGAGTAGGGCGGGGGGCCTTCTACGAGCAGTACTTC
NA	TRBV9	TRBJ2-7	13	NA	CASSTQQGNEQYF	TGTGCCAGCAGCACCCAACAGGGAAACGAGCAGTACTTC
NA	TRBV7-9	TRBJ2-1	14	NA	CASSSNREGETQFF	TGTGCCAGCAGCTCAAACAGGGAAGGGGAGACCCAGTTCTTC
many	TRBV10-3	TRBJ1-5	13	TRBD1	CAIRATGDQPQHF	TGTGCCATCAGGGCGACAGGGGATCAGCCCCAGCATTTT
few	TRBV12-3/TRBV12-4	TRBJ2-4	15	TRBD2	CASSPLAGVGDIQYF	TGTGCCAGCAGCCCACTGGCGGGAGTGGGGGACATTCAGTACTTC
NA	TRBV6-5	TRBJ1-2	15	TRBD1	CASSTGTGLNYGYTF	TGTGCCAGCAGTACCGGGACAGGGCTGAACTATGGCTACACCTTC
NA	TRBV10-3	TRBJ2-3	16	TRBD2	CAISSGLAGSADTQYF	TGTGCCATCAGCTCGGGACTAGCGGGATCGGCAGATACGCAGTATTTT
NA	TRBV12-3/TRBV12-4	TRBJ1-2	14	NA	CASSLRGRHYGYTF	TGTGCCAGCAGTTTACGGGGGAGGCACTATGGCTACACCTTC
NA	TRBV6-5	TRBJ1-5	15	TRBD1	CASRSTGVSNQPQHF	TGTGCCAGCAGATCGACAGGGGTGAGCAATCAGCCCCAGCATTTT
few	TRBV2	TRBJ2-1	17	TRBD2	CASSEGSGGDGYNEQFF	TGTGCCAGCAGTGAAGGCAGCGGGGGGGACGGCTACAATGAGCAGTTCTTC
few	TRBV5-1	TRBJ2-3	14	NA	CASSRQGGTDTQYF	TGCGCCAGCAGTCGGCAGGGGGGTACAGATACGCAGTATTTT
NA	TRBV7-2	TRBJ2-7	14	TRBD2	CTSSVTSGSYEQYF	TGTACCAGCAGTGTGACTAGCGGTTCCTACGAGCAGTACTTC
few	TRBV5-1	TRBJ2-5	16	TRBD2	CASSLKLAGGLETQYF	TGCGCCAGCAGCTTAAAACTAGCGGGGGGTTTGGAGACCCAGTACTTC
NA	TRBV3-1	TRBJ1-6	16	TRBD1	CASSRMTGRNNSPLHF	TGTGCCAGCAGCCGAATGACAGGGAGGAACAATTCACCCCTCCACTTT
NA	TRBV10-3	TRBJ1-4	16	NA	CAISESPPSLGEKLFF	TGTGCCATCAGTGAGTCCCCACCATCCTTGGGTGAAAAACTGTTTTTT
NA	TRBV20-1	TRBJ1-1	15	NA	CSARDPRGEGAEAFF	TGCAGTGCTAGAGATCCGAGGGGGGAGGGCGCTGAAGCTTTCTTT
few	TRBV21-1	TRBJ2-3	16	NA	CASSRTGGLGTDTQYF	TGTGCCAGCAGCAGAACAGGGGGCTTGGGGACAGATACGCAGTATTTT
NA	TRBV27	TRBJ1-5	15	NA	CASKYRALSNQPQHF	TGTGCCAGCAAATACCGGGCCCTTAGCAATCAGCCCCAGCATTTT
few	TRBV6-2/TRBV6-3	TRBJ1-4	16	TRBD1	CASRMPQGAGDEKLFF	TGTGCCAGCAGGATGCCTCAGGGGGCAGGGGATGAAAAACTGTTTTTT
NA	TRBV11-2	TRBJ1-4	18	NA	CASSLGRSAGATNEKLFF	TGTGCCAGCAGCTTAGGCCGGTCGGCCGGTGCAACTAATGAAAAACTGTTTTTT
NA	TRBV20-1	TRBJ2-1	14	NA	CSASSGAAYNEQFF	TGCAGTGCTAGTTCGGGGGCGGCCTACAATGAGCAGTTCTTC
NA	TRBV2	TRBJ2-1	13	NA	CASCDLGYNEQFF	TGTGCCAGCTGTGATTTAGGGTACAATGAGCAGTTCTTC
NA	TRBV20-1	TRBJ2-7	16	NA	CSADDRGTTSFYEQYF	TGCAGTGCAGACGACCGGGGGACGACTTCGTTTTACGAGCAGTACTTC
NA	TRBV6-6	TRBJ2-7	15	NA	CASDFQGGSSYEQYF	TGTGCCAGCGATTTTCAGGGGGGCAGCTCCTACGAGCAGTACTTC
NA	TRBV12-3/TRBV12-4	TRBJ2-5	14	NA	CASILWGLGKTQYF	TGTGCCAGCATCTTATGGGGTCTTGGTAAGACCCAGTACTTC
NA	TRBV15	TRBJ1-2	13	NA	CATSRDAKGGYTF	TGTGCCACCAGCAGAGATGCGAAGGGTGGCTACACCTTC
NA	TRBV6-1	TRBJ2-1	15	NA	CASTGLLDSYNEQFF	TGTGCCAGCACGGGACTCCTAGACTCCTACAATGAGCAGTTCTTC
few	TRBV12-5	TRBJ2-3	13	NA	CASGWVVRNTQYF	TGTGCTAGTGGTTGGGTGGTGCGAAATACGCAGTATTTT
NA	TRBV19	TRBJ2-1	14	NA	CASSITVANNEQFF	TGTGCCAGTAGTATAACAGTAGCGAACAATGAGCAGTTCTTC
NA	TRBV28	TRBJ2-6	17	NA	CASSLVAESSGANVLTF	TGTGCCAGCAGTCTCGTCGCGGAAAGCTCTGGGGCCAACGTCCTGACTTTC
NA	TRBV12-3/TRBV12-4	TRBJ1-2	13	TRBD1	CAGSRQGPQGYTF	TGTGCCGGCAGTAGACAGGGGCCACAAGGCTACACCTTC
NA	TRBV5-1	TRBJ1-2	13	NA	CASTPEDSYGYTF	TGCGCCAGCACCCCTGAAGACAGCTATGGCTACACCTTC
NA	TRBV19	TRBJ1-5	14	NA	CASSMGGQGSPQHF	TGTGCCAGTAGTATGGGGGGTCAGGGATCGCCCCAGCATTTT
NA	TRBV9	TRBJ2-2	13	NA	CASSVVLNGELFF	TGTGCCAGCAGCGTAGTTCTAAACGGGGAGCTGTTTTTT
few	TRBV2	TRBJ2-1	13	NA	CASRSGSYNEQFF	TGTGCCAGCAGGAGCGGCTCCTACAATGAGCAGTTCTTC
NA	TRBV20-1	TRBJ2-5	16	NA	CSARDLTTGMAETQYF	TGCAGTGCTAGGGACCTTACGACGGGGATGGCGGAGACCCAGTACTTC
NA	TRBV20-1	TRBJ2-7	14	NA	CSARIAATYNEQYF	TGCAGTGCTAGAATAGCGGCTACCTACAATGAGCAGTACTTC
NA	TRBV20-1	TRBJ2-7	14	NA	CSAREGLGGTEQYF	TGCAGTGCTAGAGAGGGTCTGGGGGGAACCGAGCAGTACTTC
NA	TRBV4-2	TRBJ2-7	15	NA	CASSPFHEGDGEQYF	TGTGCCAGCAGCCCTTTTCACGAGGGGGATGGCGAGCAGTACTTC
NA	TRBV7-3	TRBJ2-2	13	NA	CASSPRVSGELFF	TGTGCCAGCAGCCCAAGGGTATCCGGGGAGCTGTTTTTT
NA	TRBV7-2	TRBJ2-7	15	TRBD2	CASSLLAGSGYEQYF	TGTGCCAGCAGCCTCCTAGCGGGATCGGGATACGAGCAGTACTTC
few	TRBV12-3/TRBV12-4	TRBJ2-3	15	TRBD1	CASRQDRGVTDTQYF	TGTGCCAGCAGACAGGACAGGGGGGTCACAGATACGCAGTATTTT
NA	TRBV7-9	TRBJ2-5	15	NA	CASSYTTGGAETQYF	TGTGCCAGCAGTTACACAACCGGGGGTGCAGAGACCCAGTACTTC
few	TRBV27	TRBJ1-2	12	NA	CASFGRFGGYTF	TGTGCCAGCTTCGGGAGGTTTGGTGGCTACACCTTC
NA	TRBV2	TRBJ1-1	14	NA	CASSAGHKNTEAFF	TGTGCCAGCAGTGCGGGACATAAGAACACTGAAGCTTTCTTT
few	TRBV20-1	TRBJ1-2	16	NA	CSAANVSRGGHYGYTF	TGCAGTGCTGCGAACGTGAGCAGGGGAGGTCACTATGGCTACACCTTC
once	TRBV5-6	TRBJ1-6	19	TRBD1	CASRPGQGIGVGDNSPLHF	TGTGCCAGCAGACCCGGACAGGGAATCGGCGTAGGCGATAATTCACCCCTCCACTTT
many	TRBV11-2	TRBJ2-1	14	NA	CASSLIPGEYEQFF	TGTGCCAGCAGCTTAATTCCGGGGGAGTATGAGCAGTTCTTC
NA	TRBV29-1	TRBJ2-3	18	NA	CRVEDQGTRASSTDTQYF	TGCCGCGTTGAAGATCAAGGTACCAGGGCGTCTAGCACAGATACGCAGTATTTT
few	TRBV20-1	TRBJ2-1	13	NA	CSAYRAGREEQFF	TGCAGTGCATATCGGGCAGGGCGAGAGGAGCAGTTCTTC
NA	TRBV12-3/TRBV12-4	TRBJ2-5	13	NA	CASSVWNQETQYF	TGTGCCAGCAGTGTATGGAACCAAGAGACCCAGTACTTC